This is a list of T cell receptor beta chains from one sample in a study of blood T cell repertoires in COVID-19. TCRdb keeps only in-frame clones here, not all; method: immunoSEQ multiplex PCR. Here the sample spans 95,000 to 110,000 clones, 70% to 90% being singletons. Sequences were obtained from peripheral blood. The receptors shown here come from a man aged 50-59 years in a cohort sampled during active COVID-19. Both conserved end residues are part of each CDR3. The D gene is left open where the match is weak. Not all rows give a size; the values are once, few, many and, for expanded clones, a class.

j_call,d_call,v_call,clone_size,cdr3_length,cdr3_aa,cdr3_nt
TRBJ1-3,TRBD1,TRBV6-5,.,15,CASRVDRASGNTIYF,TGTGCCAGCAGGGTGGACAGGGCCTCTGGAAACACCATATATTTT
TRBJ2-2,TRBD2,TRBV24-1,.,15,CATSDPETSGEELFF,TGTGCCACCAGTGATCCGGAGACTAGCGGGGAGGAGCTGTTTTTT
TRBJ1-2,TRBD1,TRBV6-6,.,12,CASSHRGSGYTF,TGTGCCAGCAGCCACAGGGGGTCTGGCTACACCTTC
TRBJ2-1,.,TRBV11-1,.,13,CASSSSIANEQFF,TGTGCCAGCAGCTCGTCGATAGCCAATGAGCAGTTCTTC
TRBJ1-1,TRBD1,TRBV5-1,.,15,CASSLGTGVSVEAFF,TGCGCCAGCAGCTTGGGGACAGGGGTTTCAGTCGAAGCTTTCTTT
TRBJ1-3,.,TRBV7-2,.,12,CASSLVGRQANF,TGTGCCAGCAGCTTAGTGGGAAGACAGGCAAATTTT
TRBJ1-5,TRBD1,TRBV6-6,.,16,CASSPRGQLLNQPQHF,TGTGCCAGCAGCCCGAGGGGACAGTTACTCAATCAGCCCCAGCATTTT
TRBJ1-2,TRBD1,TRBV6-2/TRBV6-3,.,19,CASSLPGGQGYSGDYGYTF,TGTGCCAGCAGCCTACCAGGGGGACAGGGCTATTCGGGTGACTATGGCTACACCTTC
TRBJ2-7,.,TRBV11-2,few,11,CASSLRYEQYF,TGTGCCAGCAGCTTACGCTACGAGCAGTACTTC
TRBJ2-7,TRBD1,TRBV4-2,.,14,CASSRGTGIYEQYF,TGTGCCAGCAGCCGGGGGACAGGGATCTACGAGCAGTACTTC
TRBJ2-2,.,TRBV28,.,15,CASSLNRGNTGELFF,TGTGCCAGCAGTTTAAATAGGGGGAACACCGGGGAGCTGTTTTTT
TRBJ1-1,.,TRBV5-6,.,12,CASSLATGEAFF,TGTGCCAGCAGCTTGGCTACAGGCGAAGCTTTCTTT
TRBJ2-2,TRBD2,TRBV5-6,once,17,CASSSYFAGVYTGELFF,TGTGCCAGCAGCTCATATTTTGCGGGGGTATACACCGGGGAGCTGTTTTTT
TRBJ1-2,.,TRBV6-6,once,13,CASSYDPGWGYTF,TGTGCCAGCAGTTACGATCCAGGATGGGGCTACACCTTC
TRBJ2-6,.,TRBV28,.,11,CATRSANVLTF,TGTGCCACCCGTAGTGCCAACGTCCTGACTTTC
TRBJ2-5,TRBD2,TRBV5-1,.,16,CASSSLVAGGLETQYF,TGCGCCAGCAGCTCCTTGGTCGCGGGGGGGCTGGAGACCCAGTACTTC
TRBJ1-4,.,TRBV6-5,.,13,CAGGRATNEKLFF,TGTGCCGGGGGGAGGGCAACTAATGAAAAACTGTTTTTT
TRBJ2-5,TRBD2,TRBV11-3,once,12,CASSSRTRTQYF,TGTGCCAGCAGCTCCCGGACTAGGACCCAGTACTTC
TRBJ2-2,.,TRBV9,once,14,CASSPDRNTGELFF,TGTGCCAGCAGCCCTGACAGGAACACCGGGGAGCTGTTTTTT
TRBJ2-5,.,TRBV7-9,.,12,CASSPVVETQYF,TGTGCCAGCAGCCCCGTTGTCGAGACCCAGTACTTC
TRBJ1-2,.,TRBV5-6,.,16,CASSGARQRDRYGYTF,TGTGCCAGCAGTGGTGCACGGCAGCGAGACAGATATGGCTACACCTTC
TRBJ1-6,.,TRBV3-1/TRBV3-2,.,18,CASSPTGGDWGYNSPLHF,TGTGCCAGCAGCCCGACCGGAGGGGATTGGGGCTATAATTCACCCCTCCACTTT
TRBJ2-1,TRBD1,TRBV29-1,.,16,CSVEKGTGDSYNEQFF,TGCAGCGTTGAAAAAGGGACAGGGGACTCCTACAATGAGCAGTTCTTC
TRBJ1-1,.,TRBV2,.,15,CASSERPHLNTEAFF,TGTGCCAGCAGTGAACGTCCCCACTTGAACACTGAAGCTTTCTTT
TRBJ1-2,.,TRBV28,once,17,CASSSPLGTPSPGGYTF,TGTGCCAGCAGTTCCCCCCTGGGGACACCTTCCCCGGGTGGCTACACCTTC
TRBJ1-4,.,TRBV10-3,.,14,CAISESTGNEKLFF,TGTGCCATCAGTGAGTCAACAGGGAATGAAAAACTGTTTTTT
TRBJ1-2,.,TRBV2,.,16,CASSPSSGSRGYGYTF,TGTGCCAGCAGCCCGTCGAGCGGGTCCCGGGGCTATGGCTACACCTTC
TRBJ1-2,.,TRBV13,.,13,CASRRPGTEGYTF,TGTGCCAGCCGCCGACCGGGTACTGAAGGCTACACCTTC
TRBJ2-5,.,TRBV7-7,.,15,CASSLARGPKETQYF,TGTGCCAGCAGCTTAGCGCGGGGTCCGAAGGAGACCCAGTACTTC
TRBJ2-3,TRBD2,TRBV5-1,.,16,CASSTQGLAVTDTQYF,TGCGCCAGCAGCACACAGGGACTAGCCGTCACAGATACGCAGTATTTT
TRBJ2-3,.,TRBV4-1,.,15,CASSFQGGSTDTQYF,TGCGCCAGCAGCTTTCAGGGGGGAAGCACAGATACGCAGTATTTT
TRBJ2-5,TRBD2,TRBV11-2,.,15,CASSLVAGVQETQYF,TGTGCCAGCAGCTTAGTGGCGGGGGTTCAAGAGACCCAGTACTTC
TRBJ1-6,TRBD1,TRBV5-6,.,14,CASSFRDRTSPLHF,TGTGCCAGCAGCTTCAGGGACAGAACGTCACCCCTCCACTTT
TRBJ2-5,TRBD2,TRBV2,.,16,CASSPPDLGLRETQYF,TGTGCCAGCAGTCCGCCAGACCTGGGACTACGCGAGACCCAGTACTTC
TRBJ2-1,.,TRBV25-1,.,17,CASSLTWGRELYNEQFF,TGTGCCAGCAGTCTTACTTGGGGCCGCGAACTGTACAATGAGCAGTTCTTC
TRBJ2-7,.,TRBV3-1/TRBV3-2,.,13,CASTESGLYEQYF,TGTGCCAGCACGGAGAGCGGCTTGTACGAGCAGTACTTC
TRBJ2-2,TRBD2,TRBV4-2,.,18,CASSQGLTSGGNTGELFF,TGTGCCAGCAGCCAAGGTCTCACTAGCGGGGGTAACACCGGGGAGCTGTTTTTT
TRBJ2-7,.,TRBV6-5,.,14,CASSYAGPTYEQYF,TGTGCCAGCAGTTACGCAGGCCCTACCTACGAGCAGTACTTC
TRBJ2-3,TRBD2,TRBV4-2,.,16,CASSRTSGGTTDTQYF,TGTGCCAGCAGCAGGACTAGCGGGGGGACCACAGATACGCAGTATTTT
TRBJ2-3,TRBD1,TRBV5-4,.,15,CASSFGGQATDTQYF,TGTGCCAGCAGCTTTGGGGGACAGGCAACAGATACGCAGTATTTT
TRBJ2-1,TRBD2,TRBV7-3,.,16,CASSTSGTSGYNEQFF,TGTGCCAGCAGCACTTCCGGGACTAGCGGTTACAATGAGCAGTTCTTC
TRBJ2-5,.,TRBV5-1,once,13,CASSLLTGETQYF,TGCGCCAGCAGCTTGTTGACTGGAGAGACCCAGTACTTC
TRBJ2-1,.,TRBV6-1,.,16,CASSESWQWRDNEQFF,TGTGCCAGCAGTGAAAGTTGGCAGTGGAGAGACAATGAGCAGTTCTTC
TRBJ2-2,TRBD2,TRBV4-1,.,16,CASSKRTSHDTGELFF,TGCGCCAGCAGCAAACGGACTAGCCATGACACCGGGGAGCTGTTTTTT
TRBJ2-7,TRBD1,TRBV2,.,14,CASSQDRVDYEQYF,TGTGCCAGCAGCCAGGACAGGGTAGACTACGAGCAGTACTTC
TRBJ2-3,TRBD2,TRBV6-5,.,14,CASRSGGALDTQYF,TGTGCCAGCAGAAGCGGGGGGGCCTTAGATACGCAGTATTTT
TRBJ1-1,.,TRBV18,.,14,CASSPPGSGTEAFF,TGTGCCAGCTCACCGCCGGGTTCCGGAACTGAAGCTTTCTTT
TRBJ2-7,TRBD2,TRBV13,.,15,CASSQMRSSGVEQYF,TGTGCCAGCAGCCAGATGCGGTCTAGCGGGGTCGAGCAGTACTTC
TRBJ1-5,.,TRBV28,.,15,CASTLGRTYNQPQHF,TGTGCCAGCACTCTGGGGCGGACATACAATCAGCCCCAGCATTTT
TRBJ1-5,TRBD1,TRBV6-5,once,14,CASKLTGGGQPQHF,TGTGCCAGCAAACTGACAGGGGGTGGTCAGCCCCAGCATTTT
TRBJ1-1,.,TRBV18,.,15,CASSPRHNLNTEAFF,TGTGCCAGCTCACCAAGACACAACTTGAACACTGAAGCTTTCTTT
TRBJ1-1,.,TRBV24-1,.,13,CATRARVNTEAFF,TGTGCCACCCGCGCCCGGGTGAACACTGAAGCTTTCTTT
TRBJ2-5,.,TRBV5-1,.,13,CASSLENSPDQYF,TGCGCCAGCAGCTTGGAAAATAGCCCAGACCAGTACTTC
TRBJ1-1,TRBD1,TRBV10-3,.,14,CAIRPGTVNTEAFF,TGTGCCATCAGACCCGGGACAGTGAACACTGAAGCTTTCTTT
TRBJ2-2,.,TRBV11-3,.,16,CASSLRVGAATGELFF,TGTGCCAGCAGCTTAAGGGTTGGGGCAGCCACCGGGGAGCTGTTTTTT
TRBJ2-1,TRBD1,TRBV28,.,14,CASIRGQGYNEQFF,TGTGCCAGCATCAGGGGACAGGGCTACAATGAGCAGTTCTTC
TRBJ1-6,TRBD1,TRBV7-2,.,19,CASSLSISATGVSRSPLHF,TGTGCCAGCAGCTTGTCGATCTCGGCGACAGGGGTGTCACGATCACCCCTCCACTTT
TRBJ1-1,.,TRBV6-6,few,13,CASSFAGNTEAFF,TGTGCCAGCAGTTTTGCAGGGAACACTGAAGCTTTCTTT